This TCR beta chain was retrieved from a study of blood T cell repertoires in COVID-19. Measured with immunoSEQ multiplex PCR; TCRdb has only the in-frame clones, and not every one. The sample has 150,000 to 250,000 clones; 80% to 90% are singletons. The sequenced material came from PBMCs or T cells enriched from blood (not recorded which). The clonotype was recovered from a man aged 40-49 years who had recovered from COVID-19.

The CDR3 loop reads CASSEIDVAPTGEFF. The CDR3 DNA reads TGTGCCAGCAGTGAAATCGACGTAGCTCCTACAGGGGAGTTCTTC. J is TRBJ2-1 and V is TRBV25-1; 7 bases agree with TRBD1. The length of the CDR3 is 15 residues. The V and J ends lost 2 bases and 14 bases, in that order; junction bases with no gene match: 15. Germline V gives CDR1 MGHDK, CDR2 SYGVNS.